This T cell receptor beta chain was found in a study of response to subunit inactivated influenza vaccine. TCRdb reanalysed the RT-PCR reads using MiXCR and keeps one entry per CDR3 protein. This table has over 800,000 distinct CDR3 sequences, over 20% appearing once. The CDR3 contains 15 residues. V shed 5 bases, J shed 9 bases, and the junction held 9 bases outside the gene matches. Germline loops: CDR1 DFQATT, CDR2 SNEGSKA (reference sequence). As for this clonotype: Antigen: not known.

Study conclusions and caveats: The authors put forward the suggestion that each seasonal influenza vaccination may bring in only a limited number of new T cells.

This clonotype was sampled from a man aged 45-65 years who received an inactivated influenza vaccine. The sample here was PBMCs from blood, taken less than 6 days after vaccination. The chain has TRBV20-1 and TRBJ2-1; 14 bases match TRBD2. The CDR3 sequence is CSASQTSGRAGEQFF. Written as DNA, the CDR3 is TGCAGTGCTTCCCAGACTAGCGGGAGGGCCGGTGAGCAGTTCTTC.